This T cell receptor (beta chain) stems from a study of blood T cell repertoires in COVID-19. As processed by the authors: Nucleated cell number was recorded as an estimate derived from reference gene primer amplification. Using immunoSEQ multiplex PCR, the repertoire was profiled, and TCRdb retains in-frame clones only, with some absent. V, J and clone size were drawn from that table, and D and trimming were deduced from the DNA. The data contain 250,000 or so clones, more than 85% of them seen just once; the ten biggest clones take up 1.5% to 2%. The V gene lost 5 bases and the J gene lost 1 base, with 11 bases spanning the gap. CDR1 is MNHEY, CDR2 SMNVEV, per germline (reference sequence). The CDR3 is 15 residues long.

The sequence came from a woman aged 50 to 60 who had recovered from COVID-19. The rearrangement links TRBV27 to TRBJ2-2; D gene unclear. Sequencing input: PBMCs or T cells enriched from blood (not recorded which). CDR3 in amino acids: CASSPSTWNTGELFF. The CDR3 nucleotides are TGTGCCAGCAGTCCCTCGACTTGGAACACCGGGGAGCTGTTTTTT.